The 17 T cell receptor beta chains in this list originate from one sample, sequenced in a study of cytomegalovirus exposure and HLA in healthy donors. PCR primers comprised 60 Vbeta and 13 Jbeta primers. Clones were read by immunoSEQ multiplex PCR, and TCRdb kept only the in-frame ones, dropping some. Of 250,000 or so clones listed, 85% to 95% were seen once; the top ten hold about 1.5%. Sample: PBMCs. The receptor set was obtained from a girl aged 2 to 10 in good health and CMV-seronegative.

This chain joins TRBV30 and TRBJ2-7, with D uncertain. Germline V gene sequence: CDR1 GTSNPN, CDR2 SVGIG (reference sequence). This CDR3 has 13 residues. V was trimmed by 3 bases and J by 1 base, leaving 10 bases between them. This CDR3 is CAWSSGESYEQYF. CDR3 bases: TGTGCCTGGAGCTCCGGAGAGTCCTACGAGCAGTACTTC.

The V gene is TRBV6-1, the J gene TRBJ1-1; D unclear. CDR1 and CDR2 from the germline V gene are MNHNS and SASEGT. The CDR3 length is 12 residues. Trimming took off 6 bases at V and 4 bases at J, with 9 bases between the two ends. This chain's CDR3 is CASSYLFTEAFF. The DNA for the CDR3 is TGTGCCAGCAGCTATCTTTTCACTGAAGCTTTCTTT.

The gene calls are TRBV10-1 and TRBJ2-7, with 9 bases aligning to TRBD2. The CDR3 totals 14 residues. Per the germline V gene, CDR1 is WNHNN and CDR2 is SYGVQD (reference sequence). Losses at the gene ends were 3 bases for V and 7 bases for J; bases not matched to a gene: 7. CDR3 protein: CASSDQTSGWEQYF. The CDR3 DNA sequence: TGCGCCAGCAGTGATCAGACTAGCGGTTGGGAGCAGTACTTC.

DNA of the CDR3: TGTGCCAGCAGTGAGCAGGGGGCGCCTGGTGAAAAACTGTTTTTT. It yields the protein CASSEQGAPGEKLFF. This chain uses TRBV2 with TRBJ1-4, with 8 bases fitting TRBD1. Per germline, CDR1 SNHLY and CDR2 FYNNEI. J was trimmed by 7 bases and V by 3 bases; bases with no gene match: 7. This CDR3 region has 15 residues.

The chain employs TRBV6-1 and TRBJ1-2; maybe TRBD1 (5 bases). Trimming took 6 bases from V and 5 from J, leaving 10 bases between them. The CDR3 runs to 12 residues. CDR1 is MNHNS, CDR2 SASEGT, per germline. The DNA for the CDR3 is TGTGCCAGCAGCGCTCGGGGGTATGGCTACACCTTC. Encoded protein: CASSARGYGYTF.

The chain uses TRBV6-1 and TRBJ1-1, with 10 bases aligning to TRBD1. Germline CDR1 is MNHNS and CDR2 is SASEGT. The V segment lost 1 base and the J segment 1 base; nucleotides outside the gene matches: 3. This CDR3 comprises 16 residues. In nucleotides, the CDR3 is TGTGCCAGCAGTGAAGGGACAGGGGGTGAGAACACTGAAGCTTTCTTT. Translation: CASSEGTGGENTEAFF.

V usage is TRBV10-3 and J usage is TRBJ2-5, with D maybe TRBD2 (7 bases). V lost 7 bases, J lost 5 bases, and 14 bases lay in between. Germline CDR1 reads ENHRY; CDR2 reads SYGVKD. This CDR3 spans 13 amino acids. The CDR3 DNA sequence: TGTGCCATCACGGGGGGCCGGGAGGAGACCCAGTACTTC. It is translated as CAITGGREETQYF.

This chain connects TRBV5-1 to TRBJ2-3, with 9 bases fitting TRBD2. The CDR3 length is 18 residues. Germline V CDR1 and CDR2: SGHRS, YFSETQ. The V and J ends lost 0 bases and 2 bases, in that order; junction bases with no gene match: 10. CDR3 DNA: TGCGCCAGCAGCTTGGCCAAGGGGGCTAGCGGGGCCACAGATACGCAGTATTTT. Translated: CASSLAKGASGATDTQYF.

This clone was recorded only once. As DNA, the CDR3 is TGTGCCAGCAGCCAAGTGGAGGGCTCCTATAATTCACCCCTCCACTTT. It specifies CASSQVEGSYNSPLHF. The genes are TRBV4-2 and TRBJ1-6; D uncertain. Germline V gene lookup returns CDR1 LGHNA and CDR2 YNFKEQ. The length of the CDR3 is 16 residues. V shed 1 base and J shed 0 bases, with 7 bases lying between them.

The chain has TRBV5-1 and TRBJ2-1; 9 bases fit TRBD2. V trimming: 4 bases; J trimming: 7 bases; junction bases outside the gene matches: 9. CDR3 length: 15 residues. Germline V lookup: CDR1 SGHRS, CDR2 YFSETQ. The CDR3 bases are TGCGCCAGCAGCCCCCCTGCGGGAGGGCCGAATGAGCAGTTCTTC. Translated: CASSPPAGGPNEQFF.

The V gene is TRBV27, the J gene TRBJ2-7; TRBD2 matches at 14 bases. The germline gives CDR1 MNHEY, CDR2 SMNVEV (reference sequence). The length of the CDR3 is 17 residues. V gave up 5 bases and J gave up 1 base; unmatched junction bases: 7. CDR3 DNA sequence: TGTGCCAGCAGTACCCGGACTAGCGGGAGGTTTTCCTACGAGCAGTACTTC. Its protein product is CASSTRTSGRFSYEQYF.

The CDR3 DNA follows: TGTGCCAGCAGCGTAGAGACAGGGAACACTGAAGCTTTCTTT. Encoded protein: CASSVETGNTEAFF. The rearrangement joins TRBV9 to TRBJ1-1, with D perhaps matching TRBD1 (6 bases). The germline V and J ends were trimmed by 0 bases and 1 base, with 7 bases remaining between them. This CDR3 region has 14 residues. In germline, CDR1 is SGDLS, CDR2 YYNGEE.

This chain's CDR3 is CASSQTQGNEQFF. CDR3 sequence (DNA): TGTGCCAGCAGCCAAACGCAGGGGAATGAGCAGTTCTTC. This rearrangement joins TRBV7-9 to TRBJ2-1; possible D gene TRBD1, 6 bases. The CDR3 sequence is 13 residues long. Deletions cut 5 bases from V and 7 bases from J, with 12 bases between. Per germline, CDR1 SEHNR and CDR2 FQNEAQ (reference sequence).

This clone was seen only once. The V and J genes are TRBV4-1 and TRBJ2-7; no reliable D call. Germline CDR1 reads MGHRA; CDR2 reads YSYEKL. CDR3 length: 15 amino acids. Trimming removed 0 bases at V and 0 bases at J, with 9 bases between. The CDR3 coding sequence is TGCGCCAGCAGCCAAGATTTTCCCTCCTCCTACGAGCAGTACTTC. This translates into CASSQDFPSSYEQYF.

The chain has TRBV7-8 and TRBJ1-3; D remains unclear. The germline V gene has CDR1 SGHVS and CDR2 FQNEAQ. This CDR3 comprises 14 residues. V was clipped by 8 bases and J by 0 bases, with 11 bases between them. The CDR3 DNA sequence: TGTGCCAGCGGGCGGGCTGGCTCTGGAAACACCATATATTTT. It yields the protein CASGRAGSGNTIYF.

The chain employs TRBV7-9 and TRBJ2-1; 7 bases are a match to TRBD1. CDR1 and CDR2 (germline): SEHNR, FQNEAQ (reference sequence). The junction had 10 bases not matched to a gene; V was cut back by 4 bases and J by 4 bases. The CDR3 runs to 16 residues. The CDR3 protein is CASSYFGQVGYNEQFF. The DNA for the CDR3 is TGTGCCAGCAGCTACTTCGGACAGGTGGGGTACAATGAGCAGTTCTTC.

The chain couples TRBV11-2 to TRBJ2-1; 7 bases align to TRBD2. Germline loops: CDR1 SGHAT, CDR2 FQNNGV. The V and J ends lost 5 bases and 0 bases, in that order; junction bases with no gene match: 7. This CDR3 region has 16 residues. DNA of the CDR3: TGTGCCAGCAGCCTGCAGGGAGGGTCCTCCTACAATGAGCAGTTCTTC. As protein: CASSLQGGSSYNEQFF.